The rows below give T cell receptor beta chains drawn from one sample of a study of control samples from healthy donors and cancer patients. Produced via immunoSEQ multiplex PCR; TCRdb's table is partial and in-frame only. The table records about 82,000 clones, around 87% of them present only once. The sequenced sample was blood. The receptors here all came from a man aged 50-60 years in good health. Each CDR3 is given with its conserved first and last residue. The D gene is left open where the match is weak. Part of the rows lack a size; the others show once, few, many or a class for expanded clones.

j_gene: TRBJ1-3
d_gene: -
len: 14
abundance: -
v_gene: TRBV15
CDR3nt: TGTGCCACCAGTGCGGGCGACAGTGGAAACACCATATATTTT
CDR3aa: CATSAGDSGNTIYF

j_gene: TRBJ2-1
d_gene: -
len: 15
abundance: -
v_gene: TRBV5-6
CDR3nt: TGTGCCAGCAGCTTGGTGGGTTATTCCTACAATGAGCAGTTCTTC
CDR3aa: CASSLVGYSYNEQFF

j_gene: TRBJ2-3
d_gene: TRBD1
len: 16
abundance: -
v_gene: TRBV29-1
CDR3nt: TGCAGCCTCCTCCCCGTATGGACAGGGGTTACAGATACGCAGTATTTT
CDR3aa: CSLLPVWTGVTDTQYF

j_gene: TRBJ2-5
d_gene: -
len: 17
abundance: -
v_gene: TRBV18
CDR3nt: TGTGCCAGCTCACCACCCGTTGCGGGGCCAAGCCAAGAGACCCAGTACTTC
CDR3aa: CASSPPVAGPSQETQYF

j_gene: TRBJ1-1
d_gene: -
len: 15
abundance: once
v_gene: TRBV5-1
CDR3nt: TGCGCCAGCAGCTACGGGACAAGTTTGAACACTGAAGCTTTCTTT
CDR3aa: CASSYGTSLNTEAFF

j_gene: TRBJ1-1
d_gene: TRBD1
len: 14
abundance: -
v_gene: TRBV5-1
CDR3nt: TGCGCCAGCAGCTTCCAGGGGGCTGGAACTGAAGCTTTCTTT
CDR3aa: CASSFQGAGTEAFF

j_gene: TRBJ2-4
d_gene: -
len: 15
abundance: -
v_gene: TRBV6-5
CDR3nt: TGTGCCAGCAGTTACACCTCCTCAGCCAAAAACATTCAGTACTTC
CDR3aa: CASSYTSSAKNIQYF

j_gene: TRBJ2-4
d_gene: -
len: 14
abundance: -
v_gene: TRBV19
CDR3nt: TGTGCCAGTAGTATCAGGAGAGACAAAAACATTCAGTACTTC
CDR3aa: CASSIRRDKNIQYF

j_gene: TRBJ2-1
d_gene: TRBD1
len: 13
abundance: once
v_gene: TRBV7-2
CDR3nt: TGTGCCAGCAGCTCCTTCGACAGGGTAGAGCAGTTCTTC
CDR3aa: CASSSFDRVEQFF

j_gene: TRBJ2-7
d_gene: TRBD1
len: 12
abundance: -
v_gene: TRBV5-6
CDR3nt: TGTGCCAGCAGCCCGGACAGGGTTGAGCAGTACTTC
CDR3aa: CASSPDRVEQYF

j_gene: TRBJ2-2
d_gene: -
len: 14
abundance: -
v_gene: TRBV19
CDR3nt: TGTGCCAGTAGTATGGAGGGGGTCACCGGGGAGCTGTTTTTT
CDR3aa: CASSMEGVTGELFF

j_gene: TRBJ2-5
d_gene: -
len: 16
abundance: -
v_gene: TRBV13
CDR3nt: -
CDR3aa: CASSPSVAGDYETQYF

j_gene: TRBJ2-3
d_gene: TRBD2
len: 16
abundance: -
v_gene: TRBV24-1
CDR3nt: TGTGCCACCAGCCCGGGACTAGCGGCAAGCACAGATACGCAGTATTTT
CDR3aa: CATSPGLAASTDTQYF

j_gene: TRBJ1-2
d_gene: TRBD1
len: 16
abundance: -
v_gene: TRBV11-1
CDR3nt: TGTGCCAGCAGCCACTCAGGGACAGGGGAGATGAATGGCTACACCTTC
CDR3aa: CASSHSGTGEMNGYTF

j_gene: TRBJ1-1
d_gene: TRBD1
len: 15
abundance: -
v_gene: TRBV7-8
CDR3nt: TGTGCCAGCAGCTTAGCACAGGGGAAAGGCACTGAAGCTTTCTTT
CDR3aa: CASSLAQGKGTEAFF

j_gene: TRBJ1-2
d_gene: -
len: 12
abundance: few
v_gene: TRBV10-1
CDR3nt: TGCGCCAGCAGCTCAGGGGACTATGGCTACACCTTC
CDR3aa: CASSSGDYGYTF

j_gene: TRBJ1-2
d_gene: -
len: 13
abundance: once
v_gene: TRBV12-3/TRBV12-4
CDR3nt: TGTGCCAGCAGTCTCCATGGCGACTATGGCTACACCTTC
CDR3aa: CASSLHGDYGYTF

j_gene: TRBJ2-2
d_gene: -
len: 16
abundance: -
v_gene: TRBV2
CDR3nt: TGTGCCAGCAGTGGGGCAGCGGGCCTGAACACCGGGGAGCTGTTTTTT
CDR3aa: CASSGAAGLNTGELFF

j_gene: TRBJ2-5
d_gene: -
len: 12
abundance: -
v_gene: TRBV12-3/TRBV12-4
CDR3nt: TGTGCCAGCAGTCGCGGCCGGGAAACCCAGTACTTC
CDR3aa: CASSRGRETQYF

j_gene: TRBJ2-1
d_gene: -
len: 15
abundance: -
v_gene: TRBV24-1
CDR3nt: TGTGCCACCAGTGAACCCGGACGGTTCTACAATGAGCAGTTCTTC
CDR3aa: CATSEPGRFYNEQFF

j_gene: TRBJ2-7
d_gene: TRBD1
len: 13
abundance: -
v_gene: TRBV19
CDR3nt: TGTGCCAGTAGGCCGACAGGGGGCTACGAGCAGTACTTC
CDR3aa: CASRPTGGYEQYF

j_gene: TRBJ2-5
d_gene: -
len: 10
abundance: -
v_gene: TRBV21-1
CDR3nt: TGTGCCAGCAGCAAAGAGACCCAGTACTTC
CDR3aa: CASSKETQYF

j_gene: TRBJ1-2
d_gene: -
len: 13
abundance: -
v_gene: TRBV6-1
CDR3nt: TGTGCCAGCAGTGAGGACTTTAACTATGGCTACACCTTC
CDR3aa: CASSEDFNYGYTF

j_gene: TRBJ1-1
d_gene: -
len: 13
abundance: -
v_gene: TRBV4-2
CDR3nt: TGTGCCAGCAGCCTGTCAGAAGGCACTGAAGCTTTCTTT
CDR3aa: CASSLSEGTEAFF

j_gene: TRBJ1-1
d_gene: TRBD1
len: 15
abundance: -
v_gene: TRBV20-1
CDR3nt: TGCAGTGCTAGTCCGCTCGGTGGACAGGGAACTGAAGCTTTCTTT
CDR3aa: CSASPLGGQGTEAFF